The sample holds one count of the clone carrying this TCR beta chain. The table came from immunoSEQ multiplex PCR; TCRdb's copy has only in-frame clones and leaves some out. The sample records almost 200,000 clones, about 81% being singletons. The data were taken from a study of cytomegalovirus exposure and HLA in healthy donors. The CDR3 has 15 residues. The V segment lost 3 bases and the J segment 1 base; nucleotides outside the gene matches: 1. Germline CDR1 MGHRA, CDR2 YSYEKL. This chain uses TRBV4-1 with TRBJ2-1; 9 bases are shared with TRBD1. The receptor was derived from a woman aged 25-40 years in good health and CMV-seronegative. Sequenced: PBMCs. The DNA for the CDR3 is TGCGCCAGCAGCCACGGGACAGGGTCCTACAATGAGCAGTTCTTC. Translating it yields CASSHGTGSYNEQFF.